This TCR beta chain was sequenced in a study of PD-L1 blockade in urothelial cancer. In the study overall: Before enrollment, 0 to 3 chemotherapy regimens had been given to patients. Blood analysis occurred 3 weeks (second dose) and 6 weeks after treatment start. Blood samples had a median of around 150,000 T cells.

The CDR3 loop spans 15 amino acids. V lost 0 bases to trimming and J lost 2 bases, with 8 bases between them. Germline CDR1 and CDR2: SGDLS and YYNGEE. Clones were sequenced by immunoSEQ multiplex PCR, and TCRdb holds only the in-frame ones, with some missing. The table records 45,000 or so clones, roughly 88% of them present only once. The time point is: pretreatment peripheral blood. J is TRBJ2-2 and V is TRBV9; the D is unclear. The input for sequencing was PBMCs, taken around atezolizumab (anti-PD-L1) treatment. The clonotype comes from a donor at least 40 years old with urothelial cancer. This CDR3 is CASSVAGQNTGELFF. The DNA of the CDR3 is TGTGCCAGCAGCGTAGCGGGTCAAAACACCGGGGAGCTGTTTTTT. Filled out from reference TRBV9 and TRBJ2-2, the complete variable domain reads DSGVTQTPKHLITATGQRVTLRCSPRSGDLSVYWYQQSLDQGLQFLIQYYNGEERAKGNILERFSAQQFPDLHSELNLSSLELGDSALYFCASSVAGQNTGELFFGEGSRLTVL.